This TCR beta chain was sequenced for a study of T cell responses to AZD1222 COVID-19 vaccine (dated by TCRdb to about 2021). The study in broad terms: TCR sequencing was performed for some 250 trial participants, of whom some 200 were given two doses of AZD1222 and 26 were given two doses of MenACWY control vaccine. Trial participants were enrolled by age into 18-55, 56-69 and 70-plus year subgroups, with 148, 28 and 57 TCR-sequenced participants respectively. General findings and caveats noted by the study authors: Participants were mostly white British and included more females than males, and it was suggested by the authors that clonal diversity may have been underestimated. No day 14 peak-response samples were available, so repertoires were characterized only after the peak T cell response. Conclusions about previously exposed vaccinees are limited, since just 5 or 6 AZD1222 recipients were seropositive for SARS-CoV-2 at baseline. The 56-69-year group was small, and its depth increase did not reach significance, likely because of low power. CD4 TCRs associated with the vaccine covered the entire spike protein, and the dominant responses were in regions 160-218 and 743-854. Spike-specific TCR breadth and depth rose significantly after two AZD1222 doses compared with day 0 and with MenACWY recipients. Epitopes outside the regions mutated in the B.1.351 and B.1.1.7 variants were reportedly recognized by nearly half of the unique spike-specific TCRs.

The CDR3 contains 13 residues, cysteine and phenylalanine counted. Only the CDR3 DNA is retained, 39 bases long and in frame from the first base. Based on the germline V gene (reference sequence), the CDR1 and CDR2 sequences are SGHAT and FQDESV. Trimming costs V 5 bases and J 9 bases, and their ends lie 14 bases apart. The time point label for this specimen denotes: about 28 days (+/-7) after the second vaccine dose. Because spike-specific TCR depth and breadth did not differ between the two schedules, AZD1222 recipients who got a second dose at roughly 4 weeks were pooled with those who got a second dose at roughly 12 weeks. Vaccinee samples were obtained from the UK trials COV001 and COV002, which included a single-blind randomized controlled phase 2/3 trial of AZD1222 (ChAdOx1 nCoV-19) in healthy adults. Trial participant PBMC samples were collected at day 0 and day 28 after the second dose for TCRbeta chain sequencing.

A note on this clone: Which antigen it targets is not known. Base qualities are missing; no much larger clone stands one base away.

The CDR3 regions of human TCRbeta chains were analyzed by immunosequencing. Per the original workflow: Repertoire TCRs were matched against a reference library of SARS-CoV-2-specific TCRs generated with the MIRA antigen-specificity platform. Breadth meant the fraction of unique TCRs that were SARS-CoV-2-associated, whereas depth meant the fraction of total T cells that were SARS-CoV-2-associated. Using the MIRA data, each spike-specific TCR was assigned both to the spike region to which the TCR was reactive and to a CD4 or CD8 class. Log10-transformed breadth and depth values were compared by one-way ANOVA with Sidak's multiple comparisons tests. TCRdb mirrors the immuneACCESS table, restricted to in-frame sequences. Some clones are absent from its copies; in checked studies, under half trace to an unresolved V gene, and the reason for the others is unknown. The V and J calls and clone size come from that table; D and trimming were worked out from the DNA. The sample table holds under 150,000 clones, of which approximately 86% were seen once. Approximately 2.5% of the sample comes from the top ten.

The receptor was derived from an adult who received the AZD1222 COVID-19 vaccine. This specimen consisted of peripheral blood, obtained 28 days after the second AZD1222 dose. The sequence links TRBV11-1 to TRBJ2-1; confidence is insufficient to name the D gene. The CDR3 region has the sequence CASSQPVSSEQFF. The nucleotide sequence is TGTGCCAGCAGCCAGCCGGTGAGCAGTGAGCAGTTCTTC.